This T cell receptor beta chain emerged from a study of cytomegalovirus exposure and HLA in healthy donors. Trimming took 3 bases from V and 13 from J, leaving 15 bases between them. Germline V lookup: CDR1 GTSNPN, CDR2 SVGIG (reference sequence). The CDR3 has 11 residues. A multiplex PCR was run with 60 Vbeta primers and 13 Jbeta primers. Using immunoSEQ multiplex PCR, the repertoire was profiled, and TCRdb retains in-frame clones only, with some absent. Of some 130,000 clones listed, over 75% were seen once; the top ten hold approximately 4.3%. This clonotype was sampled from a man younger than 40 in good health. V gene TRBV30 combines with J gene TRBJ1-2; weak D call: TRBD1 (6 bases). The sample taken for sequencing was PBMCs. Here the CDR3 DNA reads TGTGCCTGGAGGCGGACAGCGATTGGCACCTTC. It codes for CAWRRTAIGTF.